This T cell receptor beta chain was observed in a study of blood T cell repertoires in COVID-19. Either two negative PCRs, clearance, or symptom resolution qualified Cohort 3 donors as recovered. This clone was detected a few times. Germline CDR1 is LNHDA and CDR2 is SQIVND (reference sequence). This CDR3 spans 12 amino acids. The V and J ends lost 5 bases and 5 bases respectively, with 9 bases between them. In the original analysis: From reference gene primer amplification, estimates of nucleated cell counts were derived. Sequenced by immunoSEQ multiplex PCR; TCRdb stores in-frame clones only, minus some. The V and J calls and clone size come from that table; D and trimming were worked out from the DNA. The sample records approximately 360,000 clones, around four fifths being singletons.

The sample consisted of PBMCs or T cells enriched from blood (not recorded which). This TCR was sampled from a woman in her 50s who had recovered from COVID-19. This sequence joins TRBV19 and TRBJ2-5; weak D call: TRBD2 (5 bases). The CDR3 protein is CASSYPGETQYF. CDR3 DNA: TGTGCCAGTAGTTACCCGGGGGAGACCCAGTACTTC.